This T cell receptor (beta chain) was identified during a study of CD8 T cells in Susac syndrome. Study-wide background: Patients with Susac syndrome were therapy-naive, on corticosteroids, or on intravenous immunoglobulin alone at blood draw.

This clonotype was seen just once. Sequencing targeted TCR beta in blood CD8+ and CD4+ T cells. Random hexamers were used to reverse transcribe 0.5 to 1 ug of RNA. Coverage of TCR beta CDR3 amplification by immunoSEQ multiplex PCR extended to 54 Vbeta and 13 Jbeta. TCRdb analysed the immunoSEQ multiplex PCR reads with MiXCR anew, one entry per CDR3 protein. The sample yields 65,000 to 95,000 distinct CDR3 sequences, 90% to 95% seen once. CDR3 size: 13 residues. Germline assignment: CDR1 KGHDR and CDR2 SFDVKD. Trimming removed 4 bases at V and 5 bases at J, with 11 bases between. The sample consisted of CD8+ T cells from PBMCs. The clonotype was recovered from a human donor with Susac syndrome. V and J are TRBV24-1 and TRBJ2-7, with TRBD2 as a possible D gene (6 bases). DNA for the CDR3: TGTGCCACCAGTGAGTCTAGCGCGCACGAGCAGTACTTC. Protein: CATSESSAHEQYF.